This T cell receptor (beta chain) is drawn from a study of shared clonotypes between healthy human individuals. General study findings and limits: It was observed that about 5% of naive CD4 clonotypes were shared across several donors.

Trimming cost V 4 bases and J 2 bases, with 15 bases left between them. The CDR3 covers 16 residues. Germline-derived CDR1 and CDR2 are SEHNR and FQNEAQ (reference sequence). On this clone: Its specificity is unknown.

Deep-level settings were used for running the assay. Replicate sorted-subset PCRs were loaded with around 210 ng DNA, 31,000 or so T cell genomes. Here immunoSEQ multiplex PCR was the method, and the copy in TCRdb shows in-frame clones only, minus some. The sample records approximately 1,000,000 clones, approximately 75% being singletons. This receptor was taken from a man aged 18 to 35 in good health. Some clones in this sample may be carry-over from other donors' samples. Sequenced material: memory CD4+ T cells from PBMCs. Stated subset: CD45RA-negative fraction. The chain carries TRBV7-9 and TRBJ1-5; D may be TRBD1 (5 bases). The CDR3 nucleotides are TGTGCCAGCAGCTCCCCTTCGGGGGGGGGCAATCAGCCCCAGCATTTT. This gives the protein CASSSPSGGGNQPQHF.